The next 21 T cell receptor beta chains were all read from a single sample in a study of blood T cell repertoires in COVID-19 (dated by TCRdb to the early 2020s). The library was built by means of the immunoSEQ multiplex PCR assay. TCRdb stores this immuneACCESS table with in-frame sequences only. Part of the clones is absent; in the studies checked, under half of the shortfall reflects unresolved V genes, and no reason is known for the rest. The sample has about 97,000 clones on record, about 87% of them singletons. In total, the top ten clones hold under 3% of the sample. The sequencing input was peripheral blood. The receptor set was obtained from a man aged 50 or older with active or convalescent COVID-19.

This clone was observed a few times. The identical CDR3 is also encoded by other nucleotide sequences in the sample. The V call is TRBV5-4, the J call TRBJ1-3, with D perhaps TRBD1 (5 bases). Germline CDR1 reads SGHNT; CDR2 reads YYREEE (reference sequence). V was trimmed by 2 bases and J by 0 bases, leaving 9 bases between them. This CDR3 has 15 amino acids. This chain's CDR3 is CASSFGGDSGNTIYF. DNA of the CDR3: TGTGCCAGCAGCTTTGGGGGGGACTCTGGAAACACCATATATTTT. Supplemented by reference TRBV5-4 and TRBJ1-3, the full variable domain reads ETGVTQSPTHLIKTRGQQVTLRCSSQSGHNTVSWYQQALGQGPQFIFQYYREEENGRGNFPPRFSGLQFPNYSSELNVNALELDDSALYLCASSFGGDSGNTIYFGEGSWLTVV.

The V and J genes are TRBV5-1 and TRBJ2-6; 7 bases fit TRBD1. CDR1 is SGHRS, CDR2 YFSETQ, per germline. The CDR3 runs 19 residues. J gave up 1 base and V 6 bases, and 16 bases lay outside the gene matches. CDR3 nucleotides: TGCGCCAGCACCCACGTGGGGCAGGGGGTGAGATCTGGGGCCAACGTCCTGACTTTC. Its translation: CASTHVGQGVRSGANVLTF.

V and J are TRBV14 and TRBJ2-1, with a possible D match to TRBD1 (6 bases). CDR1 is SGHDN, CDR2 FVKESK, per germline. This CDR3 is built from 14 residues. Between the trimmed V and J ends, which lost 6 bases and 2 bases, there was a span of 11 bases. The CDR3 sequence is CASSSGTTYNEQFF. CDR3 sequence (DNA): TGTGCCAGCAGTTCCGGGACAACCTACAATGAGCAGTTCTTC.

The chain carries TRBV9 and TRBJ1-4; TRBD1 is a possible D gene (6 bases). CDR1 and CDR2 from the germline V gene are SGDLS and YYNGEE. The V end was cut by 0 bases, the J end by 4 bases, with 13 bases between. The CDR3 runs to 16 residues. CDR3 in amino acids: CASSVEAGDRNEKLFF. In DNA form, the CDR3 reads TGTGCCAGCAGCGTAGAGGCAGGGGATCGTAATGAAAAACTGTTTTTT.

This chain links TRBV9 with TRBJ2-4, with TRBD2 matching over 14 bases. The J segment lost 11 bases and the V segment lost 0 bases, leaving 4 bases of the junction unmatched. Per germline, CDR1 SGDLS and CDR2 YYNGEE. This CDR3 spans 15 amino acids. The CDR3 loop reads CASSVETSGGAVQYF. DNA of the CDR3: TGTGCCAGCAGCGTAGAGACTAGCGGGGGGGCAGTTCAGTACTTC.

J is TRBJ2-7 and V is TRBV5-1; 8 bases line up with TRBD2. The CDR3 has 15 amino acids. The germline CDR1 and CDR2 sequences are SGHRS and YFSETQ. Trimming cost V 0 bases and J 3 bases; bases outside gene matches: 5. The CDR3 sequence is CASSLGNGGDYEQYV. Here the CDR3 DNA reads TGCGCCAGCAGCTTGGGTAACGGGGGGGACTACGAGCAGTACGTC.

The chain links TRBV5-1 to TRBJ2-5, with D perhaps matching TRBD1 (7 bases). The CDR3 sequence is 16 residues long. The germline V gene has CDR1 SGHRS and CDR2 YFSETQ. V lost 0 bases to trimming and J lost 1 base, with 13 bases between them. The CDR3 reads CASSLVGGGGQETQYF. The DNA of the CDR3 is TGCGCCAGCAGCTTGGTTGGAGGGGGCGGCCAAGAGACCCAGTACTTC.

V and J are TRBV25-1 and TRBJ2-3, with 7 bases aligning to TRBD2. The CDR3 totals 14 residues. Germline-derived CDR1 and CDR2 are MGHDK and SYGVNS. J was trimmed by 2 bases and V by 6 bases; bases with no gene match: 5. This chain's CDR3 is CASRGTTLTDTQYF. CDR3 nucleotides: TGTGCCAGCAGGGGGACTACGCTCACAGATACGCAGTATTTT.

The chain joins TRBV4-2 to TRBJ1-1, with 8 nucleotides matching TRBD1. The CDR3 is 16 amino acids. The germline V gene has CDR1 LGHNA and CDR2 YNFKEQ. Trimming removed 0 bases from V and 3 bases from J; junction bases left unmatched: 6. The CDR3 sequence: CASSQDSAGGYTEAFF. The CDR3 region has the DNA TGTGCCAGCAGCCAAGATTCGGCAGGGGGCTACACTGAAGCTTTCTTT.

A single count supports this clone. V is TRBV3-1 (or the pseudogene TRBV3-2) and J is TRBJ2-3, with D possibly matching TRBD2 (6 bases). Trimming removed 3 bases from V and 2 bases from J, with 15 bases in between. This CDR3 comprises 16 residues. The germline gives CDR1 LGHDT, CDR2 YNNKEL (reference sequence). In DNA form, the CDR3 reads TGTGCCAGCAGCCAGGCCCTCGGGAGTTACACAGATACGCAGTATTTT. Protein product: CASSQALGSYTDTQYF.

The chain employs TRBV21-1 and TRBJ2-7; the DNA was not compared with TRBD1, the D call given in the table. TRBV21-1 is termed a pseudogene. The CDR3 is 14 residues long. CDR3 sequence: CASPSRDTNYEQYV. CDR3 nucleotide sequence: TGTGCCAGCCCTAGCCGGGACACTAACTACGAGCAGTACGTC.

The gene calls are TRBV19 and TRBJ2-1, with a possible D match to TRBD1 (6 bases). Germline V gene lookup returns CDR1 LNHDA and CDR2 SQIVND (reference sequence). The CDR3 sequence is 14 residues long. V gave up 5 bases and J gave up 5 bases, with 13 bases separating them. For the CDR3, the DNA is TGTGCCAGTAGTGGGGGTCAGGGGCACAATGAGCAGTTCTTC. Its protein is CASSGGQGHNEQFF.

This sequence joins TRBV28 and TRBJ2-1, with 11 bases fitting TRBD2. Germline V gene lookup returns CDR1 MDHEN and CDR2 SYDVKM. V trimming: 1 base; J trimming: 5 bases; junction bases outside the gene matches: 7. CDR3 length: 17 residues. The CDR3 sequence is CASSLLASGGWDNEQFF. CDR3 DNA: TGTGCCAGCAGTTTATTGGCTAGCGGGGGGTGGGACAATGAGCAGTTCTTC.

The V call is TRBV5-1, the J call TRBJ1-2, with D perhaps TRBD1 (5 bases). The CDR3 spans 12 residues. Germline V gives CDR1 SGHRS, CDR2 YFSETQ. Trimming stripped 5 bases from V and 8 bases from J, with 13 bases between. The CDR3 region is CASRPDRQGYTF. Written as DNA, the CDR3 is TGCGCCAGCAGACCCGACAGACAGGGCTACACCTTC.

The genes are TRBV19 and TRBJ2-1, with 8 bases identical to TRBD2. This CDR3 comprises 13 residues. The trim removed 10 bases at V and 7 bases at J, leaving 9 bases unmatched. Germline values: CDR1 LNHDA, CDR2 SQIVND (reference sequence). The CDR3 spells CAKRVSGENEQFF. Here the CDR3 DNA reads TGTGCCAAAAGAGTTAGCGGGGAGAATGAGCAGTTCTTC.

V is TRBV7-2 and J is TRBJ2-5; TRBD1 agrees at 7 bases. V lost 0 bases, J lost 2 bases, and 0 bases stayed unmatched. The CDR3 loop spans 14 amino acids. Germline-derived CDR1 and CDR2 are SGHTA and FQGNSA. CDR3 amino acids: CASSLAQGQETQYF. In DNA form, the CDR3 reads TGTGCCAGCAGCTTAGCACAGGGGCAAGAGACCCAGTACTTC.

A word on this clone: This CDR3 is also generated by other DNA sequences in the sample. The rearrangement uses TRBV5-5 and TRBJ1-4, with 11 bases that match TRBD1. V lost 2 bases, J lost 7 bases, and 1 base stayed unmatched. The germline V gene encodes CDR1 SGHKS and CDR2 YYEKEE (reference sequence). The CDR3 contains 14 residues. CDR3 nucleotide sequence: TGTGCCAGCAGCTTAGGGACAGGGGGTGAAAAACTGTTTTTT. Its translation is CASSLGTGGEKLFF.

The chain has TRBV23-1 and TRBJ2-2; D gene unclear. TRBV23-1 carries the ORF label, with uncertain function. V lost 7 bases and J lost 5, with 11 bases in between. The CDR3 runs 13 residues. The CDR3 reads CASIRHPTGELFF. The CDR3 DNA is TGCGCCAGCATAAGACATCCAACCGGGGAGCTGTTTTTT.

This chain links TRBV5-6 with TRBJ2-5; D is perhaps TRBD2 (6 bases). Germline values: CDR1 SGHDT, CDR2 YYEEEE. This CDR3 comprises 13 residues. V lost 2 bases and J 7 bases, leaving 12 bases between the germline ends. The CDR3 loop is CASSLDLRGTQYF. In DNA form, the CDR3 reads TGTGCCAGCAGCTTAGATTTGCGGGGGACCCAGTACTTC.

The chain combines TRBV5-1 with TRBJ1-6, with D unresolved. Germline assignment: CDR1 SGHRS and CDR2 YFSETQ. The CDR3 totals 14 residues. V lost 0 bases and J lost 8, with 9 bases in between. In nucleotides, the CDR3 is TGCGCCAGCAGCTTGGAGGCCGGGGATTCACCCCTCCACTTT. This sequence encodes CASSLEAGDSPLHF.

V gene TRBV18 combines with J gene TRBJ2-7, with 10 bases lining up with TRBD1. The J segment lost 5 bases and the V segment lost 2 bases, leaving 3 bases of the junction unmatched. Germline V CDR1 and CDR2: KGHSH, LQKENI. The CDR3 sequence is 14 residues long. CDR3 in amino acids: CASSPGTGDHEQYF. In DNA, the CDR3 is TGTGCCAGCTCACCAGGGACAGGGGACCACGAGCAGTACTTC.